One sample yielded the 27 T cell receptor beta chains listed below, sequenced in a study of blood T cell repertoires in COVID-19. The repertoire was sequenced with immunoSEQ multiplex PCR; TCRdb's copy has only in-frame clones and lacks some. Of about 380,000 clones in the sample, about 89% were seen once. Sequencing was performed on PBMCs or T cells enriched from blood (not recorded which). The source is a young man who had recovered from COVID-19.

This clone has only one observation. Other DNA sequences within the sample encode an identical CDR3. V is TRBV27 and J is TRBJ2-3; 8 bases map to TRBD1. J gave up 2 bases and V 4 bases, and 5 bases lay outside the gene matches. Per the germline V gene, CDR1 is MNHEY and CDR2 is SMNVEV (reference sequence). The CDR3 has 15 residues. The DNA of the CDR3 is TGTGCCAGCAGTTCCCGGGACAGGATCACAGATACGCAGTATTTT. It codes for CASSSRDRITDTQYF.

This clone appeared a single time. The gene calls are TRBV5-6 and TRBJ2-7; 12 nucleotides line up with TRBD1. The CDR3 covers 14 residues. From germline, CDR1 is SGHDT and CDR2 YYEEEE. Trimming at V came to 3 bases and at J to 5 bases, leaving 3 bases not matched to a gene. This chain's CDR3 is CASSWGQGANEQYF. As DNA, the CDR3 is TGTGCCAGCAGCTGGGGACAGGGGGCAAACGAGCAGTACTTC.

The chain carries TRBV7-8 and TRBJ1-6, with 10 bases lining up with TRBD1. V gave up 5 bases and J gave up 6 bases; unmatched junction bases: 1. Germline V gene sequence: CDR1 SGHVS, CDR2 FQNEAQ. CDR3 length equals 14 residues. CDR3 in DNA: TGTGCCAGCAGCCGGGACAGGGGTAATTCACCCCTCCACTTT. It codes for CASSRDRGNSPLHF.

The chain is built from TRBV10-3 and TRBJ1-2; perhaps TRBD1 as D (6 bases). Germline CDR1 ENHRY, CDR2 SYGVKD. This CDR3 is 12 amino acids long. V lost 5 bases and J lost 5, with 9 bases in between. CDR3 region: CAISQDSYGYTF. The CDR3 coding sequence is TGTGCCATCAGTCAGGACAGTTATGGCTACACCTTC.

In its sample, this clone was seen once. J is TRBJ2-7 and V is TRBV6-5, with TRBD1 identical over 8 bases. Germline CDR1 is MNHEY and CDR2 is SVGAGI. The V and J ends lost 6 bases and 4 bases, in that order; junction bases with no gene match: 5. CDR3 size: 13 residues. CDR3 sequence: CASRGQGKYEQYF. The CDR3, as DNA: TGTGCCAGCAGAGGACAGGGTAAATACGAGCAGTACTTC.

CDR3 amino acids: CASSLEIFAEAFF. CDR3 coding DNA: TGCGCCAGCAGCCTTGAGATTTTTGCTGAAGCTTTCTTT. The chain recombines TRBV4-1 with TRBJ1-1, with D hard to call. The CDR3 is 13 residues long. Germline V CDR1 and CDR2: MGHRA, YSYEKL. V was shortened by 4 bases and J by 6 bases, with 12 bases between the two germline ends.

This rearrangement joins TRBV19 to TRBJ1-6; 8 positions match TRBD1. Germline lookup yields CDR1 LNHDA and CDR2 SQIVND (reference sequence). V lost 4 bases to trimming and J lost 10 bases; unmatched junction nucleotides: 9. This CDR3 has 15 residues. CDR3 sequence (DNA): TGTGCCAGTAGTACGTTGGGACAGGTAGGATCACCCCTCCACTTT. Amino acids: CASSTLGQVGSPLHF.

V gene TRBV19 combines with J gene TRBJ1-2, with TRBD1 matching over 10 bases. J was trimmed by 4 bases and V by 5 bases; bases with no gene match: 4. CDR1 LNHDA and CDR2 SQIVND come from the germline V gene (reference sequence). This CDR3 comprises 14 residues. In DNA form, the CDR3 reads TGTGCCAGTAGTCTCGGGACAGGGGTCTATGGCTACACCTTC. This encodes CASSLGTGVYGYTF. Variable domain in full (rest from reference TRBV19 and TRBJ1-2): DGGITQSPKYLFRKEGQNVTLSCEQNLNHDAMYWYRQDPGQGLRLIYYSQIVNDFQKGDIAEGYSVSREKKESFPLTVTSAQKNPTAFYLCASSLGTGVYGYTFGSGTRLTVV.

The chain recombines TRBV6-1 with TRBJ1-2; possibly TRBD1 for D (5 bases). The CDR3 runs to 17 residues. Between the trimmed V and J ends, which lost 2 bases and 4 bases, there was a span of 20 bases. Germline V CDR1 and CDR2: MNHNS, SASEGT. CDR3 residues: CASSEWESSGSAYGYTF. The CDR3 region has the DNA TGTGCCAGCAGTGAATGGGAATCTTCAGGGTCGGCCTATGGCTACACCTTC.

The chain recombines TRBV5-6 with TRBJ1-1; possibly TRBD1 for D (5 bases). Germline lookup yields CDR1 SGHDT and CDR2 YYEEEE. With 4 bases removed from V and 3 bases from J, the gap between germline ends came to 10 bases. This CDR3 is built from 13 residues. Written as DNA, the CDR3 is TGTGCCAGCAGCACAGGTGGATACACTGAAGCTTTCTTT. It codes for CASSTGGYTEAFF.

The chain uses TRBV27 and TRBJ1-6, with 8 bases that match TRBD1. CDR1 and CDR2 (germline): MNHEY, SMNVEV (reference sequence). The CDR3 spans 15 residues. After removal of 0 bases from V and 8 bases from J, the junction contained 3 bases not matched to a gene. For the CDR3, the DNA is TGTGCCAGCAGTTTATCGGGACAGGTATATTCACCCCTCCACTTT. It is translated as CASSLSGQVYSPLHF.

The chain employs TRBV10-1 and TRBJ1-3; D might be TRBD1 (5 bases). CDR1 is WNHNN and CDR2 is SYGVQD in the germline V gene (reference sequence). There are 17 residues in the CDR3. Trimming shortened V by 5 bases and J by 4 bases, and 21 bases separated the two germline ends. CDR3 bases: TGCGCCAGCAGTCCCCCCCCCGGCGGGGCAGGCGGAAACACCATATATTTT. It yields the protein CASSPPPGGAGGNTIYF.

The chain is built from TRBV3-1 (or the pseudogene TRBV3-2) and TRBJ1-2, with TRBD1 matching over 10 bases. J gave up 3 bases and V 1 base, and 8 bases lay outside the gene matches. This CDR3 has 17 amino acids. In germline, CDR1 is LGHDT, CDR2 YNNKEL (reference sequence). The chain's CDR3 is CASSQVGTGALDYGYTF. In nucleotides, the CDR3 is TGTGCCAGCAGCCAAGTAGGGACAGGGGCTTTGGACTATGGCTACACCTTC.

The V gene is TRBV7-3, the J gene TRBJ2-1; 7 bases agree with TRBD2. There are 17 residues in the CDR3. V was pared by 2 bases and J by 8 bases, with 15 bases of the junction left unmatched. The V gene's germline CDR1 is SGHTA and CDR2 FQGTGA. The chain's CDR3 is CASSLVPGLPNGDEQFF. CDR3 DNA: TGTGCCAGCAGCTTAGTTCCGGGACTACCCAACGGGGATGAGCAGTTCTTC.

Written as DNA, the CDR3 is TGTGCCAGCAGCTTAGATGGGGGGGGCCCTCAGCCCCAGCATTTT. Translating it yields CASSLDGGGPQPQHF. This chain joins TRBV7-2 and TRBJ1-5; D is perhaps TRBD1 (6 bases). This CDR3 is built from 15 residues. The germline V gene encodes CDR1 SGHTA and CDR2 FQGNSA. V shed 1 base and J shed 6 bases, with 13 bases lying between them.

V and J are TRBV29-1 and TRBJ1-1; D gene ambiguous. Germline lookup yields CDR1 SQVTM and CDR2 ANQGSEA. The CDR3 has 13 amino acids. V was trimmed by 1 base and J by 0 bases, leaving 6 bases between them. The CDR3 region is CSVEVSVNTEAFF. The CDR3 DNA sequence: TGCAGCGTTGAAGTCAGCGTGAACACTGAAGCTTTCTTT.

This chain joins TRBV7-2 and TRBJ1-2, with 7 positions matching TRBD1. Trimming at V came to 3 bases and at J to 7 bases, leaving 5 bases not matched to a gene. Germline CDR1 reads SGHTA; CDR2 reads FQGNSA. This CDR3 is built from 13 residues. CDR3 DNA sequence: TGTGCCAGCAGCTTCGCAGGGGGGAGTGGCTACACCTTC. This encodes CASSFAGGSGYTF.

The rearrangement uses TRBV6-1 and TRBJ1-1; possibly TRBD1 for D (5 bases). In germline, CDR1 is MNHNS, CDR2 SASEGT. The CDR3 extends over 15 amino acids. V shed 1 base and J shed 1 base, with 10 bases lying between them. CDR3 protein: CASSEGVRGNTEAFF. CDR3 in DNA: TGTGCCAGCAGTGAAGGGGTAAGGGGGAACACTGAAGCTTTCTTT.

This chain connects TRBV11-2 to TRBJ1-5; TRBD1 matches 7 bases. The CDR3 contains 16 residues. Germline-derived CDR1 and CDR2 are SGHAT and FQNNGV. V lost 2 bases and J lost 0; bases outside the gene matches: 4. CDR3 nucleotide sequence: TGTGCCAGCAGCTTAAACGCAGGGGGTAGCAATCAGCCCCAGCATTTT. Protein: CASSLNAGGSNQPQHF.

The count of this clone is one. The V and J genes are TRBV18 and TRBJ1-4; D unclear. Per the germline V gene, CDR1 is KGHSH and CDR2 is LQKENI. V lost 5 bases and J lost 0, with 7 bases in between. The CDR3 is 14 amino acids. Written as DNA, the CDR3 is TGTGCCAGCTCATTATCCTCAACTAATGAAAAACTGTTTTTT. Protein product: CASSLSSTNEKLFF.

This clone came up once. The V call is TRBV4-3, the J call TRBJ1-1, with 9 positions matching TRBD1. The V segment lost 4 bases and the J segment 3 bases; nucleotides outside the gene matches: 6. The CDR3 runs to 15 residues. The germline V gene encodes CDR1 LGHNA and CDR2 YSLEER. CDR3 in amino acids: CASSRDRQGDTEAFF. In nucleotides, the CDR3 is TGCGCCAGCAGCCGAGACCGACAGGGGGACACTGAAGCTTTCTTT.

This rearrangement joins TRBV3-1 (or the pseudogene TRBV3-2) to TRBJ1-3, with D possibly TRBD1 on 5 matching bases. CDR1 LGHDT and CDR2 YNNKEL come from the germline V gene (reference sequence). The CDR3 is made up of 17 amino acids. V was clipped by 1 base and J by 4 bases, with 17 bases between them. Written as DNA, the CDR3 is TGTGCCAGCAGCCAAGGGGGCACAACTCGCCTCGGAAACACCATATATTTT. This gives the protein CASSQGGTTRLGNTIYF.

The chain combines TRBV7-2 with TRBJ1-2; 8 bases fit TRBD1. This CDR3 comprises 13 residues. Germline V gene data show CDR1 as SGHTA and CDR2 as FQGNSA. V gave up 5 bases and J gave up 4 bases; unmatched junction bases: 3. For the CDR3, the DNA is TGTGCCAGCAGCCCCGGGACAGGCTATGGCTACACCTTC. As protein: CASSPGTGYGYTF. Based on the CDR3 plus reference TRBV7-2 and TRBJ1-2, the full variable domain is GAGVSQSPSNKVTEKGKDVELRCDPISGHTALYWYRQSLGQGLEFLIYFQGNSAPDKSGLPSDRFSAERTGGSVSTLTIQRTQQEDSAVYLCASSPGTGYGYTFGSGTRLTVV.

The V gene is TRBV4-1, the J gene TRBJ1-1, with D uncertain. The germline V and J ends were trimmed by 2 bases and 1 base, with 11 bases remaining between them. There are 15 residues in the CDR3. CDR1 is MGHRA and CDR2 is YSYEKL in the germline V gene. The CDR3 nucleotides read TGCGCCAGCAGCCAAACAAACAGTGGGAACACTGAAGCTTTCTTT. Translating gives CASSQTNSGNTEAFF.

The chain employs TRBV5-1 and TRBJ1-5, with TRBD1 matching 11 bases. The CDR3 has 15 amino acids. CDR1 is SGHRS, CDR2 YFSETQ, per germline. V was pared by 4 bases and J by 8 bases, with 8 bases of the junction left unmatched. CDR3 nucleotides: TGCGCCAGCAGCCCTCGGGACAGGGGGATTAAGCCCCAGCATTTT. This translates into CASSPRDRGIKPQHF.

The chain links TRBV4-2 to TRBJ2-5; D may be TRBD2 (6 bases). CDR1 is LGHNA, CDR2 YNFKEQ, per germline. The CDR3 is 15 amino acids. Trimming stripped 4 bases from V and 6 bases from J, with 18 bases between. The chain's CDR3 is CASSPDPGGVKTQYF. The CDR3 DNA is TGTGCCAGCAGCCCGGACCCCGGCGGGGTAAAGACCCAGTACTTC.

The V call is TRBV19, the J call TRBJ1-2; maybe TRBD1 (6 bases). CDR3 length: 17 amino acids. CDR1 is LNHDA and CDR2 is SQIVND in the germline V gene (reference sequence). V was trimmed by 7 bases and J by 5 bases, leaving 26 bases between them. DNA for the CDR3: TGTGCCAGTACGATAGGGGGGGTCGTGACAGACGAGTATGGCTACACCTTC. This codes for CASTIGGVVTDEYGYTF.